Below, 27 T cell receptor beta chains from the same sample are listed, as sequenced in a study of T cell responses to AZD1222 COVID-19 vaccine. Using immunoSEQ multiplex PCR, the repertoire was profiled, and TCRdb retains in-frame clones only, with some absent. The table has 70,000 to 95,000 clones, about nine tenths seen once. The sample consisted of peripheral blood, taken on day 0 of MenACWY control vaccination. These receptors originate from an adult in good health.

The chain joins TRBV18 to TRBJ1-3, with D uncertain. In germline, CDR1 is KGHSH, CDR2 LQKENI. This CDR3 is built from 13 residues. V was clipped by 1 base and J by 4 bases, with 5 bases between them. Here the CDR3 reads CASSPQPGNTIYF. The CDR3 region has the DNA TGTGCCAGCTCACCACAGCCCGGAAACACCATATATTTT.

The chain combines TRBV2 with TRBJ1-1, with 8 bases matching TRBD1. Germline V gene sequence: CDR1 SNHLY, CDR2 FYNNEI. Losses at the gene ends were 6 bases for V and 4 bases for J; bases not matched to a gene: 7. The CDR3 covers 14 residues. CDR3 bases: TGTGCCAGCAGCCCAACACAGGGGGGCACTGAAGCTTTCTTT. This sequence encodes CASSPTQGGTEAFF.

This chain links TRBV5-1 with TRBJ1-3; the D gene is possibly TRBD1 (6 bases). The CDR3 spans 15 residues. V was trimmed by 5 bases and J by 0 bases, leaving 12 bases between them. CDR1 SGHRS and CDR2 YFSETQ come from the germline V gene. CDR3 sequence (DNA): TGCGCCAGCAGATCCGGGACACCCTCTGGAAACACCATATATTTT. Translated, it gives CASRSGTPSGNTIYF.

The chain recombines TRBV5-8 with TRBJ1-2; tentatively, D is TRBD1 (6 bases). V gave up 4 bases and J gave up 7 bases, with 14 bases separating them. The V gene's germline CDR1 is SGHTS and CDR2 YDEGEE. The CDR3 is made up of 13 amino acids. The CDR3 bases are TGTGCCAGCAGCGCCGAAACAGGGAGTGGCTACACCTTC. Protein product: CASSAETGSGYTF.

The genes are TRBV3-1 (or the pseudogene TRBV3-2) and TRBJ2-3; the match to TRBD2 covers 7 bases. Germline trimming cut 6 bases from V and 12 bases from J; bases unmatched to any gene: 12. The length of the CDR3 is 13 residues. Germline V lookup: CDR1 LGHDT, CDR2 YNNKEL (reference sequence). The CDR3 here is CASSPNRRDYQYF. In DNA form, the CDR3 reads TGTGCCAGCAGTCCAAACCGCCGGGACTACCAGTATTTT.

In nucleotides, the CDR3 is TGTGCCAGCAGTTACCTATCGGCTCGGAGCAATCAGCCCCAGCATTTT. This sequence encodes CASSYLSARSNQPQHF. V is TRBV6-2 or TRBV6-3 and J is TRBJ1-5, with D unclear. Germline CDR1 MNHEY, CDR2 SVGEGT. The V and J ends lost 2 bases and 1 base respectively, with 12 bases between them. The CDR3 contains 16 residues.

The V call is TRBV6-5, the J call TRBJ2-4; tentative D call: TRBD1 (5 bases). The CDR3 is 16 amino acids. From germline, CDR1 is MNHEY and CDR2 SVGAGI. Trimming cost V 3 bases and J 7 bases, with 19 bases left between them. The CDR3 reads CASSYDPQGSWNIQYF. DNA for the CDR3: TGTGCCAGCAGTTATGATCCCCAGGGCTCTTGGAACATTCAGTACTTC.

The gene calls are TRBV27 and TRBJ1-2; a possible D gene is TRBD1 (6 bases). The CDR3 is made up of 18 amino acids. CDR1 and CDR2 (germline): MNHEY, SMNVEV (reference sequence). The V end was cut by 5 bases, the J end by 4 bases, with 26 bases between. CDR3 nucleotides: TGTGCCAGCAGTCCCTTGTGGGACACGTTTGGGGTTGGCTATGGCTACACCTTC. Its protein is CASSPLWDTFGVGYGYTF.

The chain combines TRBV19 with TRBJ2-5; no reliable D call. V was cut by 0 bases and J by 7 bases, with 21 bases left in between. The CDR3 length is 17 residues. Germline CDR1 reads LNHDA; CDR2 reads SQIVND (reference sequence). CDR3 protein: CASSIDSTAPARRTQYF. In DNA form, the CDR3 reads TGTGCCAGTAGTATAGATTCTACGGCCCCCGCAAGAAGGACCCAGTACTTC.

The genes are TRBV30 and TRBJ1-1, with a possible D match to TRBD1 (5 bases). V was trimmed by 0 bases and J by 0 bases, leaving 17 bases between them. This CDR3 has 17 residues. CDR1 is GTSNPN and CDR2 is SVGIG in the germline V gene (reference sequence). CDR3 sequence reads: CAWSVQVVASLNTEAFF. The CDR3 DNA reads TGTGCCTGGAGTGTACAGGTGGTGGCCAGCCTGAACACTGAAGCTTTCTTT.

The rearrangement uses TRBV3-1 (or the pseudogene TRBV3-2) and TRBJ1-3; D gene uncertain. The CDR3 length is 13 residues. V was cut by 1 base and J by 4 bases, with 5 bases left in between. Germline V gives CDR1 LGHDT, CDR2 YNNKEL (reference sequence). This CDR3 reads CASSQAAGNTIYF. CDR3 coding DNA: TGTGCCAGCAGCCAAGCCGCGGGAAACACCATATATTTT.

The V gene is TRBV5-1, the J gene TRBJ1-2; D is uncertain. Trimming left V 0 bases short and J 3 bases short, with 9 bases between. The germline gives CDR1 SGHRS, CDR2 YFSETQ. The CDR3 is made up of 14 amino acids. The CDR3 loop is CASSLGHPDYGYTF. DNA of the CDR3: TGCGCCAGCAGCTTGGGACACCCAGACTATGGCTACACCTTC.

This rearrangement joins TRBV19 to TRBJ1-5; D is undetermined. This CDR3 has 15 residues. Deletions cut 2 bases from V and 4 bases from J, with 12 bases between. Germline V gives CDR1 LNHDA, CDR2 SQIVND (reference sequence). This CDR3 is CASSIQASRNQPQHF. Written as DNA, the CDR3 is TGTGCCAGTAGTATACAGGCCAGCCGGAATCAGCCCCAGCATTTT.

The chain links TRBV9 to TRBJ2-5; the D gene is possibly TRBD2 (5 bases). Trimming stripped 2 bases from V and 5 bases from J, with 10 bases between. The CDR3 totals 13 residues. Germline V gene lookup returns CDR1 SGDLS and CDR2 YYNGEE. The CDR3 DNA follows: TGTGCCAGCAGCGTCGACCGGAGGGAGACCCAGTACTTC. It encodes CASSVDRRETQYF.

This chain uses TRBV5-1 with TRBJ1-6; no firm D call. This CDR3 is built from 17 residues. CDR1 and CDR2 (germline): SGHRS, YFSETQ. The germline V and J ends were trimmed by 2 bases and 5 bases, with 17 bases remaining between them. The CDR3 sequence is CASSLEVRRRHNSPLHF. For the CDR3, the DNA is TGCGCCAGCAGCTTAGAGGTCCGGCGACGACATAATTCACCCCTCCACTTT. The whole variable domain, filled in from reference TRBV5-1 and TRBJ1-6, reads KAGVTQTPRYLIKTRGQQVTLSCSPISGHRSVSWYQQTPGQGLQFLFEYFSETQRNKGNFPGRFSGRQFSNSRSEMNVSTLELGDSALYLCASSLEVRRRHNSPLHFGNGTRLTVT.

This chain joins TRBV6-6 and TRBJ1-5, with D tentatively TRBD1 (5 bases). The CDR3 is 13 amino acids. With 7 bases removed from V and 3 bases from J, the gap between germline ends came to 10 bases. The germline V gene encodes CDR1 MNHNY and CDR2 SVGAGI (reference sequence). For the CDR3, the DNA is TGTGCCAGCACTAGGGACTTCAATCAGCCCCAGCATTTT. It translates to CASTRDFNQPQHF.

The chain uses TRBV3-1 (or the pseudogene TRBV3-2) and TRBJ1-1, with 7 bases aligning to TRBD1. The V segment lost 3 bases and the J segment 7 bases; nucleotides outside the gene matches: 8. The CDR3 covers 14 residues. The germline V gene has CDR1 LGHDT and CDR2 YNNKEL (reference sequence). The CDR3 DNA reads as TGTGCCAGCAGCCAGCCCGCAGGGGGGGGTGAAGCTTTCTTT. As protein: CASSQPAGGGEAFF.

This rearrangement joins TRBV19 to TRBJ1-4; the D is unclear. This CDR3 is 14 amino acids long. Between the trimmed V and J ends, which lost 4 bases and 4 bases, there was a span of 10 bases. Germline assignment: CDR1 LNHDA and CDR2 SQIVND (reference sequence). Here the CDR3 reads CASSTGRFNEKLFF. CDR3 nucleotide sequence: TGTGCCAGTAGTACGGGGAGGTTTAATGAAAAACTGTTTTTT.

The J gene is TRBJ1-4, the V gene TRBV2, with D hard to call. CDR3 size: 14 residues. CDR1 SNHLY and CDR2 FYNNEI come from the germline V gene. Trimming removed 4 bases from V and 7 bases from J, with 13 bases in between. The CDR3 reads CASSAGLVGEKLFF. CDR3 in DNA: TGTGCCAGCAGTGCGGGCCTTGTGGGTGAAAAACTGTTTTTT.

The CDR3: CASSLFIGSAHGYTF. Written as DNA, the CDR3 is TGTGCCAGCAGTTTATTTATTGGGTCCGCCCACGGCTACACCTTC. The chain couples TRBV28 to TRBJ1-2; D remains unclear. Germline V gene data show CDR1 as MDHEN and CDR2 as SYDVKM. The CDR3 spans 15 residues. V lost 1 base to trimming and J lost 8 bases, with 17 bases between them.

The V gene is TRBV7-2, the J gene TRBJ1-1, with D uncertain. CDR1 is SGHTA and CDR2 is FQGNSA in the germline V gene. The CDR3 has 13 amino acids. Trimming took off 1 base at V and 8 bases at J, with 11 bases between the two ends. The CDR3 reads CASSLGLIQEAFF. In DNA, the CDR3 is TGTGCCAGCAGCTTAGGATTGATTCAGGAAGCTTTCTTT.

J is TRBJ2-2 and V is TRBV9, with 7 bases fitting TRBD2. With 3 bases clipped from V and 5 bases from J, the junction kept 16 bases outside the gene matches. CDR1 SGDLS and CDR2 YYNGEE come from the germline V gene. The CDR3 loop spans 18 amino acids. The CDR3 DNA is TGTGCCAGCAGCGGTGAAGCCGGGACTACCCCGAGGACCGGGGAGCTGTTTTTT. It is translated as CASSGEAGTTPRTGELFF.

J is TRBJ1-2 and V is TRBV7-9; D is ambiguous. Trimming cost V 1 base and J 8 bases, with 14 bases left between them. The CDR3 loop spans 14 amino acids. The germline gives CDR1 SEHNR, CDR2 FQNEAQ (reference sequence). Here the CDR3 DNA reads TGTGCCAGCAGCTTAGGGACTGCGGTTCTAGGCTACACCTTC. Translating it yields CASSLGTAVLGYTF.

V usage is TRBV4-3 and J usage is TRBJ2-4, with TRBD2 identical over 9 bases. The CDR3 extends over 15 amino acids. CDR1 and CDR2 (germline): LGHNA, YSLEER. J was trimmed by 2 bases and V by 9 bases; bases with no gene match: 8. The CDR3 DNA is TGCGCCAGTCCGGCGGGGGGGCCCACCAAAAACATTCAGTACTTC. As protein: CASPAGGPTKNIQYF.

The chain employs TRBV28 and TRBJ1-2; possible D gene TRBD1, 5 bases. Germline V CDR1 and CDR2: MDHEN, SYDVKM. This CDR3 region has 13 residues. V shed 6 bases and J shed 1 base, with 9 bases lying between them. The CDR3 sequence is CASRSGGNYGYTF. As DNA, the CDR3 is TGTGCCAGCAGGTCGGGGGGTAACTATGGCTACACCTTC.

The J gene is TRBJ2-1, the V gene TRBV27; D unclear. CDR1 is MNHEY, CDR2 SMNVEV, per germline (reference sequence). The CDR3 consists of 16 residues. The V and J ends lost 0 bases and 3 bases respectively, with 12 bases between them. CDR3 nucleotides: TGTGCCAGCAGTTTATCTGGTCCGTACAGCTACAATGAGCAGTTCTTC. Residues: CASSLSGPYSYNEQFF.

The DNA of the CDR3 is TGTGCCAGCAGTTTAGTCCAGGAGAACACTGAAGCTTTCTTT. The encoded protein is CASSLVQENTEAFF. This rearrangement joins TRBV28 to TRBJ1-1; D gene uncertain. The CDR3 length is 14 residues. The V gene lost 2 bases and the J gene lost 1 base, with 8 bases spanning the gap. The germline CDR1 and CDR2 sequences are MDHEN and SYDVKM.